Below, 12 T cell receptor beta chains from the same sample are listed, as sequenced in a study of blood T cell repertoires in COVID-19 (TCRdb year 2020). The library was prepared using the immunoSEQ multiplex PCR assay. In TCRdb, the immuneACCESS table is reduced to in-frame sequences with V and J assigned. These tables do not hold every clone; where another copy was compared, an unresolved V gene accounts for under half, and the others remain unexplained. The table for this sample lists under 200,000 clones; 70% to 90% of them were counted only once. 20% to 25% of the sample belongs to the ten largest clones. The material sequenced was peripheral blood. Source of these receptors: a man aged 55-75 years with active or convalescent COVID-19.

This clone was picked up one time. V gene TRBV25-1 combines with J gene TRBJ1-4; maybe TRBD1 (5 bases). The germline V gene encodes CDR1 MGHDK and CDR2 SYGVNS. The CDR3 totals 13 residues. Trimming took 6 bases from V and 8 from J, leaving 13 bases between them. For the CDR3, the DNA is TGTGCCAGCAGACCCGACAGTGTCGAAAAACTGTTTTTT. Its translation is CASRPDSVEKLFF. Using reference TRBV25-1 and TRBJ1-4 for the parts outside the CDR3, the full variable domain is EADIYQTPRYLVIGTGKKITLECSQTMGHDKMYWYQQDPGMELHLIHYSYGVNSTEKGDLSSESTVSRIRTEHFPLTLESARPSHTSQYLCASRPDSVEKLFFGSGTQLSVL.

The chain couples TRBV5-5 to TRBJ2-3; 10 bases are a match to TRBD2. Germline V lookup: CDR1 SGHKS, CDR2 YYEKEE (reference sequence). V shed 1 base, J shed 6 bases, and the junction held 5 bases outside the gene matches. The CDR3 sequence is 15 residues long. As DNA, the CDR3 is TGTGCCAGCAGCTTGATAGCGGGGGGCAGTGATACGCAGTATTTT. Residues: CASSLIAGGSDTQYF. Variable domain in full (rest from reference TRBV5-5 and TRBJ2-3): DAGVTQSPTHLIKTRGQQVTLRCSPISGHKSVSWYQQVLGQGPQFIFQYYEKEERGRGNFPDRFSARQFPNYSSELNVNALLLGDSALYLCASSLIAGGSDTQYFGPGTRLTVL.

For the CDR3, the DNA is TGCGCCAGCAGTGGGACGGGGGGGGCCTACAATGAGCAGTTCTTC. The encoded protein is CASSGTGGAYNEQFF. The V gene is TRBV10-1, the J gene TRBJ2-1; 8 bases map to TRBD2. The length of the CDR3 is 15 residues. Germline V CDR1 and CDR2: WNHNN, SYGVQD (reference sequence). V trimming: 4 bases; J trimming: 2 bases; junction bases outside the gene matches: 4.

V is TRBV28 and J is TRBJ2-1, with a tentative D call TRBD1 (6 bases). There are 13 residues in the CDR3. Germline CDR1 and CDR2: MDHEN and SYDVKM. V was clipped by 6 bases and J by 6 bases, with 12 bases between them. The CDR3 here is CASSHRESNEQFF. As DNA, the CDR3 is TGTGCCAGCAGCCACAGGGAGAGCAATGAGCAGTTCTTC.

This sequence joins TRBV15 and TRBJ2-1; TRBD2 matches at 7 bases. The germline V gene encodes CDR1 LNHNV and CDR2 YYDKDF (reference sequence). After removal of 5 bases from V and 7 bases from J, the junction contained 14 bases not matched to a gene. The CDR3 has 16 amino acids. In DNA form, the CDR3 reads TGTGCCACCAGCCTGGGGAGGGCTACTTCTACAAATGAGCAGTTCTTC. It specifies CATSLGRATSTNEQFF.

This clone showed up just a few times. The chain links TRBV4-1 to TRBJ1-6; 7 bases match TRBD1. CDR1 and CDR2 from the germline V gene are MGHRA and YSYEKL. The CDR3 has 16 residues. J was trimmed by 4 bases and V by 9 bases; bases with no gene match: 12. CDR3 DNA sequence: TGCGCCAGTAGCTCGGGGACAGAAAATTATAATTCACCCCTCCACTTT. This codes for CASSSGTENYNSPLHF.

This chain uses TRBV2 with TRBJ2-3; tentatively, D is TRBD2 (7 bases). Germline values: CDR1 SNHLY, CDR2 FYNNEI. The CDR3 runs 16 residues. The V and J ends lost 4 bases and 4 bases respectively, with 18 bases between them. The CDR3 sequence is CASSVWGGLFPDTQYF. The CDR3 DNA sequence: TGTGCCAGCAGTGTTTGGGGGGGCCTCTTTCCAGATACGCAGTATTTT.

This sequence joins TRBV29-1 and TRBJ1-1; 9 bases align to TRBD1. With V trimmed by 7 bases and J by 1 base, 4 bases remained unmatched. The CDR3 is 13 amino acids. Per the germline V gene, CDR1 is SQVTM and CDR2 is ANQGSEA. CDR3 amino acids: CSGTGGRNTEAFF. The CDR3 DNA reads as TGCAGCGGTACAGGGGGCAGGAACACTGAAGCTTTCTTT.

The V and J genes are TRBV18 and TRBJ1-1; a possible D gene is TRBD1 (6 bases). From germline, CDR1 is KGHSH and CDR2 LQKENI. Trimming shortened V by 6 bases and J by 1 base, and 12 bases separated the two germline ends. The CDR3 consists of 14 residues. CDR3 in DNA: TGTGCCAGCTCCCAAAGGACAGAGAACACTGAAGCTTTCTTT. It translates to CASSQRTENTEAFF. Filled out from reference TRBV18 and TRBJ1-1, the complete variable domain reads NAGVMQNPRHLVRRRGQEARLRCSPMKGHSHVYWYRQLPEEGLKFMVYLQKENIIDESGMPKERFSAEFPKEGPSILRIQQVVRGDSAAYFCASSQRTENTEAFFGQGTRLTVV.

The V call is TRBV18, the J call TRBJ2-7; 14 positions agree with TRBD2. CDR1 KGHSH and CDR2 LQKENI come from the germline V gene. The CDR3 consists of 15 residues. V was pared by 3 bases and J by 6 bases, with 4 bases of the junction left unmatched. The CDR3 loop is CASSPTSGGAGEQYF. The CDR3 coding sequence is TGTGCCAGCTCACCGACTAGCGGGGGGGCCGGCGAGCAGTACTTC.

As DNA, the CDR3 is TGTGCCAGCAGCCGAAACAGGGGCCAGCCCCAGCATTTT. Its translation: CASSRNRGQPQHF. This chain joins TRBV6-5 and TRBJ1-5; 7 bases line up with TRBD1. Germline loops: CDR1 MNHEY, CDR2 SVGAGI. The trim removed 6 bases at V and 7 bases at J, leaving 6 bases unmatched. This CDR3 has 13 amino acids.

The chain couples TRBV18 to TRBJ2-3, with D perhaps TRBD1 (6 bases). Germline CDR1 is KGHSH and CDR2 is LQKENI. The ends were cut back, 3 bases at V and 3 bases at J, with 16 bases in the middle. This CDR3 spans 16 amino acids. CDR3 residues: CASSPFRGLGTDTQYF. CDR3 coding DNA: TGTGCCAGCTCACCCTTCAGGGGCCTGGGGACAGATACGCAGTATTTT.